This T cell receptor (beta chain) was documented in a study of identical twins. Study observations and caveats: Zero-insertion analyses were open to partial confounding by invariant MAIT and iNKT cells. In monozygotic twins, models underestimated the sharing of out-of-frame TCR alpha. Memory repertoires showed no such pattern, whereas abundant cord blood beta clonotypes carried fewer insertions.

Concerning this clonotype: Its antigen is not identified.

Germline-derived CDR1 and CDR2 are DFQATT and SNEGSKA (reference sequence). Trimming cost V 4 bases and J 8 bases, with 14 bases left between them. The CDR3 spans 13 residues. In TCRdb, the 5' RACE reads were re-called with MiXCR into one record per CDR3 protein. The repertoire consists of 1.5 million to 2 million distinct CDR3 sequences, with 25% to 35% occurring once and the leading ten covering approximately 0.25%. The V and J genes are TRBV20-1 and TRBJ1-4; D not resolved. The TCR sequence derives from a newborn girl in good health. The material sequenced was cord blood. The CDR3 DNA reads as TGCAGTGCTAAAAAGGGCCCCGCGGAAAAACTGTTTTTT. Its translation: CSAKKGPAEKLFF.